What follows is one T cell receptor (beta chain) and its context. One Seattle source followed patients from active infection through their disease course. This entry comes from a study of blood T cell repertoires in COVID-19. Study-wide context: T cells, B-cell-depleted T cells, or PBMCs provided the cDNA or gDNA that served as material.

Per germline, CDR1 LGHDT and CDR2 YNNKEL (reference sequence). After removal of 3 bases from V and 6 bases from J, the junction contained 7 bases not matched to a gene. CDR3 length equals 16 residues. Authors' methods: From reference gene primer amplification, estimates of nucleated cell counts were derived. Using immunoSEQ multiplex PCR, the repertoire was profiled, and TCRdb retains in-frame clones only, with some absent. V, J and clone size were drawn from that table, and D and trimming were deduced from the DNA. The data show some 450,000 clones, with roughly 89% seen just once and 0.8% to 0.85% held by the top ten.

This clonotype originated in a man aged 18 to 29 with COVID-19, enrolled during active disease. V usage is TRBV3-1 (or the pseudogene TRBV3-2) and J usage is TRBJ2-2; 10 bases agree with TRBD1. Sequencing used peripheral blood. The CDR3 reads CASSQGGTGDAGELFF. The CDR3 DNA sequence: TGTGCCAGCAGCCAGGGAGGGACAGGGGACGCCGGGGAGCTGTTTTTT.